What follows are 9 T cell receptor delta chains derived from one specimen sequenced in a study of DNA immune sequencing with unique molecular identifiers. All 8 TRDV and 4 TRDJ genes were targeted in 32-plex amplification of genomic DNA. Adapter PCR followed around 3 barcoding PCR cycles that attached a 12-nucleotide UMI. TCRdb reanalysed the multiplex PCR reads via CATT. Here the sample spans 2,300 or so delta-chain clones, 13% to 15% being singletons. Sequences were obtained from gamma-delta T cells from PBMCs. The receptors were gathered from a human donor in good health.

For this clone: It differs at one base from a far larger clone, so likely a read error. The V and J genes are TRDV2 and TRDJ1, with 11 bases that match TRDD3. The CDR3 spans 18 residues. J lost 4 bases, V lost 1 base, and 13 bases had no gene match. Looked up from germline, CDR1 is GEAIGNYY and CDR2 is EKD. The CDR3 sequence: CACDTLLGDKSSIDKLIF. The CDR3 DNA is TGTGCCTGTGACACGCTACTGGGGGATAAATCTTCCATCGATAAACTCATCTTT.

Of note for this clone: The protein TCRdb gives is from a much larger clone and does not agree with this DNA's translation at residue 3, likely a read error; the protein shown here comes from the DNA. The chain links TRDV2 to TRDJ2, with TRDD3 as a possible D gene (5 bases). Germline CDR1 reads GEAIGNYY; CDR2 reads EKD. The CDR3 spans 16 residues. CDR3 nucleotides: TGTGCCTTTGACAGTCTTACCGTTCCGGGTACTGGACAACTCTTCTTT. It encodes CAFDSLTVPGTGQLFF.

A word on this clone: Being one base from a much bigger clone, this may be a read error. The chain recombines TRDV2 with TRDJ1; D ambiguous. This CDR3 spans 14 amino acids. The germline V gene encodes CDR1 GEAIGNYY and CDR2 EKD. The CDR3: CACDSLINTEKLIF. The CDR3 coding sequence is TGTGCCTGTGACAGTTTGATTAACACCGAAAAACTCATCTTT.

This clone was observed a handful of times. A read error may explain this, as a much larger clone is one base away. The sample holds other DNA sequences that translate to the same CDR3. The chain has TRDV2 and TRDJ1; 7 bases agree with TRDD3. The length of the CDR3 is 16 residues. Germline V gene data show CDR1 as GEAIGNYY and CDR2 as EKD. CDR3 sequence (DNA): TGTGCTTGTGACACTCTGGGGGCTCTAAATACCGATAAACTCATCTTT. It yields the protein CACDTLGALNTDKLIF.

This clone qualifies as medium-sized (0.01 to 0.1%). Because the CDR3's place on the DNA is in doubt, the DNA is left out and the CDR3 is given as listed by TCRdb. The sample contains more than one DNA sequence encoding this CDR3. The CDR3 here is CSVLLCSKRPHTGGYATMYTDKLIF. With the J gene uncalled, the V gene is TRAV29/DV5; the table assigns TRDD3, which was not confirmed against the DNA. The germline V gene encodes CDR1 NSMFDY and CDR2 ISSIKDK. Inclusive of both ends, the CDR3 amounts to 25 amino acids.

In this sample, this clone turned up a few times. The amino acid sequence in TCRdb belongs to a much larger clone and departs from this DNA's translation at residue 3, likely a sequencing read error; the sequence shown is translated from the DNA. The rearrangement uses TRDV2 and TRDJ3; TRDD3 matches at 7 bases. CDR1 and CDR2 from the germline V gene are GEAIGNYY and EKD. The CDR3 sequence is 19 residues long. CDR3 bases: TGTGCCTATGACACCGCTGGGGGCCTTAGCTCCTGGGACACCCGACAGATGTTTTTC. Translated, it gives CAYDTAGGLSSWDTRQMFF.

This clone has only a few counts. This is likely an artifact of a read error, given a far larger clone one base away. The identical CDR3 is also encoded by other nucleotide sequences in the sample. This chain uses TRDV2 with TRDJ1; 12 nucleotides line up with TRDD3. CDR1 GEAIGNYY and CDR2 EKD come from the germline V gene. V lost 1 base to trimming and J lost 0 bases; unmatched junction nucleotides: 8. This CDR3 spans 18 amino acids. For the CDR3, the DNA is TGTGCCTGTGACACGTTACTGGGGGATACCGAGGACACCGATAAACTCATCTTT. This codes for CACDTLLGDTEDTDKLIF.

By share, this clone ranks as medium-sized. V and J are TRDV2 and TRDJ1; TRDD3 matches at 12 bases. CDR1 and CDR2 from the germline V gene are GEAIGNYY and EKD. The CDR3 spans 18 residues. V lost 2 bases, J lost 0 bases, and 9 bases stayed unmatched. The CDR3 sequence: CACDRVLGDTRYTDKLIF. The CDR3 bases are TGTGCCTGTGACAGAGTACTGGGGGATACCCGGTACACCGATAAACTCATCTTT.

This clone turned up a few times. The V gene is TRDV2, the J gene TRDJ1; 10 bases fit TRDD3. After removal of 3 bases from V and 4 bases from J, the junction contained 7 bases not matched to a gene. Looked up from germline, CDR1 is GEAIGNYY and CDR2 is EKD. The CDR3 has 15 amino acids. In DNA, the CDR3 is TGTGCCTGTGACGCCCTGGGGGATAGAGTCGATAAACTCATCTTT. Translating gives CACDALGDRVDKLIF.